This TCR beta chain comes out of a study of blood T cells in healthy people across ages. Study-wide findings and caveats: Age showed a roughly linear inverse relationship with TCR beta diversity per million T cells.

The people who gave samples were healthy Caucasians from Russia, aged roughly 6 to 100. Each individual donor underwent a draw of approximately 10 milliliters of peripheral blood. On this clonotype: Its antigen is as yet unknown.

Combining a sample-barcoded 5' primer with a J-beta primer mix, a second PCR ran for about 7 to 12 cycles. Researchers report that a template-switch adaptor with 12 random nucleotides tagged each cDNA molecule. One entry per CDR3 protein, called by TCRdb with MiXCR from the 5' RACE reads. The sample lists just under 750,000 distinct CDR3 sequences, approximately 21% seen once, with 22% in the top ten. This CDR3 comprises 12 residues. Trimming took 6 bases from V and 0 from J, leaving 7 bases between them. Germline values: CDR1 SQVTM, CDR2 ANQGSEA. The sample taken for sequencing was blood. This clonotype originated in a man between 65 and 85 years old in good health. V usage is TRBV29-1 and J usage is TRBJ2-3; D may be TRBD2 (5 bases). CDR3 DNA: TGCAGCGTGTGGGAGAGCACAGATACGCAGTATTTT. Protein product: CSVWESTDTQYF.